The 13 T cell receptor beta chains listed next were all sequenced from one sample in a study of CD8+ T cells in alopecia areata. Extraction and reverse transcription of RNA yielded cDNA as the sequencing template. TCRdb's table, derived via immunoSEQ multiplex PCR, lists solely in-frame clones and lacks some. The sample shows 110,000 to 150,000 clones, 65% to 90% of them seen only once. Treatment indicated: oral pan-JAK inhibitor, 5-10 mg twice daily. The sequences come from CD8+ T cells sorted from blood, collected at week 4, from a patient treated with tofacitinib. These receptors were collected from a human donor with alopecia areata.

The rearrangement joins TRBV7-3 to TRBJ2-6; the D gene is possibly TRBD2 (5 bases). Trimming removed 5 bases at V and 4 bases at J, with 18 bases between. The CDR3 sequence is 17 residues long. From germline, CDR1 is SGHTA and CDR2 FQGTGA. CDR3 in amino acids: CASSPTDWTTGANVLTF. Written as DNA, the CDR3 is TGTGCCAGCAGCCCCACGGACTGGACGACGGGGGCCAACGTCCTGACTTTC.

V and J are TRBV5-1 and TRBJ2-2, with D maybe TRBD1 (5 bases). The CDR3 sequence is 16 residues long. Germline V lookup: CDR1 SGHRS, CDR2 YFSETQ. Trimming left V 0 bases short and J 3 bases short, with 12 bases between. The CDR3 DNA is TGCGCCAGCAGCTTGGCCCTAGACAGTTACACCGGGGAGCTGTTTTTT. Translating gives CASSLALDSYTGELFF.

The chain links TRBV4-3 to TRBJ1-4, with D perhaps matching TRBD1 (5 bases). Per germline, CDR1 LGHNA and CDR2 YSLEER. V was pared by 4 bases and J by 5 bases, with 17 bases between. The length of the CDR3 is 16 residues. For the CDR3, the DNA is TGCGCCAGCAGCCTCGAAGGTCAGGGTTCGAATGAAAAACTGTTTTTT. Its translation: CASSLEGQGSNEKLFF.

The J gene is TRBJ2-5, the V gene TRBV7-8; maybe TRBD1 (5 bases). Trimming cost V 5 bases and J 2 bases, with 18 bases left between them. This CDR3 comprises 16 residues. Germline V gene sequence: CDR1 SGHVS, CDR2 FQNEAQ. CDR3 in amino acids: CASSTSWQGPQETQYF. CDR3 sequence (DNA): TGTGCCAGCAGCACCTCGTGGCAGGGCCCTCAAGAGACCCAGTACTTC.

The CDR3 loop reads CASSDRGIERRKETQYF. CDR3 DNA: TGCGCCAGCAGCGACAGGGGGATTGAGAGAAGAAAAGAGACCCAGTACTTC. V and J are TRBV5-1 and TRBJ2-5; 9 positions match TRBD1. CDR1 is SGHRS, CDR2 YFSETQ, per germline. V gave up 4 bases and J gave up 3 bases; unmatched junction bases: 13. The CDR3 sequence is 17 residues long.

The chain couples TRBV4-2 to TRBJ2-5; 12 positions match TRBD2. V shed 4 bases and J 3 bases; nucleotides not matched to a gene: 9. The CDR3 covers 17 residues. In germline, CDR1 is LGHNA, CDR2 YNFKEQ. CDR3 in amino acids: CASSPRTSGVAKETQYF. The CDR3 nucleotides are TGTGCCAGCAGCCCTAGGACTAGCGGGGTGGCAAAAGAGACCCAGTACTTC.

V is TRBV27 and J is TRBJ1-5, with D perhaps matching TRBD1 (5 bases). Germline V gene sequence: CDR1 MNHEY, CDR2 SMNVEV (reference sequence). CDR3 size: 13 residues. V lost 3 bases to trimming and J lost 6 bases, with 9 bases between them. The CDR3 DNA follows: TGTGCCAGCAGTTTGGGGGGTGTTCAGCCCCAGCATTTT. This gives the protein CASSLGGVQPQHF.

The chain uses TRBV4-1 and TRBJ2-4; 9 bases line up with TRBD1. Germline values: CDR1 MGHRA, CDR2 YSYEKL. V lost 3 bases and J lost 5; bases outside the gene matches: 5. The CDR3 is 15 residues long. CDR3 DNA sequence: TGCGCCAGCAGCCAGGATACAGGGGGCCAAAACATTCAGTACTTC. Translated, it gives CASSQDTGGQNIQYF.

In its sample, this clone was seen once. The gene calls are TRBV4-3 and TRBJ2-1, with 9 nucleotides matching TRBD2. The germline V gene has CDR1 LGHNA and CDR2 YSLEER. The V segment lost 2 bases and the J segment 5 bases; nucleotides outside the gene matches: 16. There are 19 residues in the CDR3. The DNA of the CDR3 is TGCGCCAGCAGCCAAAGTAAACCGGGGAAGCGGGGGGTAAACAATGAGCAGTTCTTC. Translating gives CASSQSKPGKRGVNNEQFF.

This clone was counted once. The V gene is TRBV10-2, the J gene TRBJ2-5; D might be TRBD1 (5 bases). The CDR3 has 15 amino acids. Germline V gene sequence: CDR1 WSHSY, CDR2 SAAADI. Trimming took off 3 bases at V and 2 bases at J, with 13 bases between the two ends. The chain's CDR3 is CASSDPRGYQETQYF. The CDR3, as DNA: TGCGCCAGCAGTGACCCAAGGGGATATCAAGAGACCCAGTACTTC.

This clone was seen once. The chain joins TRBV2 to TRBJ2-7; 11 bases are a match to TRBD1. This CDR3 comprises 15 residues. Germline V gives CDR1 SNHLY, CDR2 FYNNEI. Trimming removed 3 bases from V and 3 bases from J; junction bases left unmatched: 4. CDR3: CASSDRDRGIYEQYF. CDR3 bases: TGTGCCAGCAGTGACCGGGACAGGGGGATCTACGAGCAGTACTTC.

This clone was picked up one time. The chain is built from TRBV6-5 and TRBJ2-2; perhaps D is TRBD1 or TRBD2 (5 bases each). Germline CDR1 and CDR2: MNHEY and SVGAGI. Trimming left V 8 bases short and J 6 bases short, with 10 bases between. The CDR3 spans 12 residues. The CDR3 nucleotides are TGTGCCAGCCGGGGACCTTCCGGGGAGCTGTTTTTT. Translating gives CASRGPSGELFF.

This clone has just one count. This chain links TRBV2 with TRBJ2-7; D unclear. Trimming cost V 6 bases and J 7 bases, with 13 bases left between them. Per germline, CDR1 SNHLY and CDR2 FYNNEI. This CDR3 has 12 amino acids. The CDR3: CASRWAGWEQYF. The CDR3 nucleotides are TGTGCCAGCAGATGGGCAGGTTGGGAGCAGTACTTC.